This TCR beta chain was identified in a study of blood T cell repertoires in COVID-19. Whole-study context: Samples representing acute and convalescent COVID-19 were sourced from the United States, Italy and Spain.

The CDR3 loop spans 16 amino acids. V shed 4 bases, J shed 2 bases, and the junction held 7 bases outside the gene matches. The germline V gene has CDR1 SGHNT and CDR2 YYREEE (reference sequence). Method: immunoSEQ multiplex PCR; TCRdb's copy keeps in-frame clones and lacks some. The data hold 250,000 to 350,000 clones, with about 80% observed a single time. Sample: peripheral blood. The receptor was isolated from a person aged 65-85 years with COVID-19, enrolled during active disease. The gene calls are TRBV5-4 and TRBJ2-3; 10 bases agree with TRBD2. CDR3 sequence (DNA): TGTGCCAGCAGCCGTAGCGGGGGGCTTCCCACAGATACGCAGTATTTT. It translates to CASSRSGGLPTDTQYF.